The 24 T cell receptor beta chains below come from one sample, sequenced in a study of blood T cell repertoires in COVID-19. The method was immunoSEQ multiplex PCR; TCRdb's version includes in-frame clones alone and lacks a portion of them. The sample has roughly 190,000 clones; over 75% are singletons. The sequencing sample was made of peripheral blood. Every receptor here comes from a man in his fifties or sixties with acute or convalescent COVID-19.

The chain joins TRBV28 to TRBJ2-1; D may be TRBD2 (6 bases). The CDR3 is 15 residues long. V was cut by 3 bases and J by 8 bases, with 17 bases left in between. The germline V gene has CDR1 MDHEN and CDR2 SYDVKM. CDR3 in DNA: TGTGCCAGCAGTTTCTGGGACTCAGGGACGGATGAGCAGTTCTTC. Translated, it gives CASSFWDSGTDEQFF.

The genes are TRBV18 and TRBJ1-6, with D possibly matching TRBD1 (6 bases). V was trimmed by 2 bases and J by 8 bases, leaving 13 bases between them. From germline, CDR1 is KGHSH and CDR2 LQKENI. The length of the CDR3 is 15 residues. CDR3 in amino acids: CASSPEARGHSPLHF. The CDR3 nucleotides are TGTGCCAGCTCACCAGAGGCCAGGGGTCATTCACCCCTCCACTTT.

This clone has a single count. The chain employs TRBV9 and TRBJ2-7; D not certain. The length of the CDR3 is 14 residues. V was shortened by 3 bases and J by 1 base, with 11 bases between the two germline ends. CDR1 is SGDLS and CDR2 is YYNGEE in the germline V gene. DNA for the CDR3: TGTGCCAGCAGCGCCGGTTCGCGATCCTACGAGCAGTACTTC. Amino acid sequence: CASSAGSRSYEQYF.

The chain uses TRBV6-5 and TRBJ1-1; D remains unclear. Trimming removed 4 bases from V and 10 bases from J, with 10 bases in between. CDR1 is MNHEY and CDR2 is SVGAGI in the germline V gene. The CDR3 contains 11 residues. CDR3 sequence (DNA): TGTGCCAGCAGTTTCACCCAACTAGCTTTCTTT. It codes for CASSFTQLAFF.

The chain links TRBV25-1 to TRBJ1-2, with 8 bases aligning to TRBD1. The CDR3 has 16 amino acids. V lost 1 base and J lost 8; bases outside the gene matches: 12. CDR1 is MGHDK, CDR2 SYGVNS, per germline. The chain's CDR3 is CASSEFRGTGGGGYTF. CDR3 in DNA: TGTGCCAGCAGTGAATTCCGGGGGACAGGCGGTGGGGGCTACACCTTC.

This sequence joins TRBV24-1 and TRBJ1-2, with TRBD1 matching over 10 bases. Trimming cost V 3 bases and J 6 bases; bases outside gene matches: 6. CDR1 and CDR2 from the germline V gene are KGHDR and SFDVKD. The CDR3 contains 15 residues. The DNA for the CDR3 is TGTGCCACCAGTGATCCCTCCGGGACAGGGGATGGCTACACCTTC. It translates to CATSDPSGTGDGYTF.

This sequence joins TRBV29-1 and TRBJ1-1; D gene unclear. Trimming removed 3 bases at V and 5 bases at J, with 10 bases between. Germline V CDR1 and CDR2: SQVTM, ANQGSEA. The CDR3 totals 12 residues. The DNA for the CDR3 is TGCAGCGTTGAGCGGGCTGGGACTGAAGCTTTCTTT. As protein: CSVERAGTEAFF. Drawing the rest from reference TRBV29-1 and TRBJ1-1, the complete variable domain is SAVISQKPSRDICQRGTSLTIQCQVDSQVTMMFWYRQQPGQSLTLIATANQGSEATYESGFVIDKFPISRPNLTFSTLTVSNMSPEDSSIYLCSVERAGTEAFFGQGTRLTVV.

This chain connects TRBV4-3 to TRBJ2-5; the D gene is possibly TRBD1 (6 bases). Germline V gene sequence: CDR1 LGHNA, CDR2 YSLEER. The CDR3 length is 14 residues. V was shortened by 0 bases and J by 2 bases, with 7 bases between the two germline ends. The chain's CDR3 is CASSQETGQETQYF. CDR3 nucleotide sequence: TGCGCCAGCAGCCAAGAGACAGGACAAGAGACCCAGTACTTC.

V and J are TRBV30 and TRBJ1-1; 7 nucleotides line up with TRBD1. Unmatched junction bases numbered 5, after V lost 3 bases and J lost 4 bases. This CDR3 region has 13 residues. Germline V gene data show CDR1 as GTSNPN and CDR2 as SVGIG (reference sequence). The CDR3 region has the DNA TGTGCCTGGAGGGGAGGACAGGCCACTGAAGCTTTCTTT. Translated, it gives CAWRGGQATEAFF.

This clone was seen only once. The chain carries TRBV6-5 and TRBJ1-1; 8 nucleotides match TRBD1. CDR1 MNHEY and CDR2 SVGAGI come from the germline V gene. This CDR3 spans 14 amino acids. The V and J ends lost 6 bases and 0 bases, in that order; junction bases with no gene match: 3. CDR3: CASRRTGMNTEAFF. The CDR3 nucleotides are TGTGCCAGCAGGCGGACAGGGATGAACACTGAAGCTTTCTTT.

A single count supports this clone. The CDR3 spells CASHRGASGNTIYF. As DNA, the CDR3 is TGTGCCAGCCATCGGGGGGCATCTGGAAACACCATATATTTT. The chain couples TRBV2 to TRBJ1-3, with D perhaps matching TRBD1 (6 bases). V lost 8 bases, J lost 1 base, and 12 bases lay in between. This CDR3 has 14 residues. Per the germline V gene, CDR1 is SNHLY and CDR2 is FYNNEI.

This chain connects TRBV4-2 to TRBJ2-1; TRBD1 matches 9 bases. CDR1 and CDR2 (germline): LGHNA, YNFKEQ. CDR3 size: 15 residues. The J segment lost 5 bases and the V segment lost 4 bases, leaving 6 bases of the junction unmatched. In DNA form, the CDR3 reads TGTGCCAGCAGCCCGGACAGGGGCGATAACAATGAGCAGTTCTTC. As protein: CASSPDRGDNNEQFF.

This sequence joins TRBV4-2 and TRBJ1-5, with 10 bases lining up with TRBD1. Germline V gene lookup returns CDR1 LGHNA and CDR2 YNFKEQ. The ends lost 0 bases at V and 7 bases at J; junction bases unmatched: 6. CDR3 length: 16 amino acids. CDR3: CASSQDPTGGRQPQHF. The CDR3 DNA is TGTGCCAGCAGCCAAGACCCGACAGGGGGCAGGCAGCCCCAGCATTTT.

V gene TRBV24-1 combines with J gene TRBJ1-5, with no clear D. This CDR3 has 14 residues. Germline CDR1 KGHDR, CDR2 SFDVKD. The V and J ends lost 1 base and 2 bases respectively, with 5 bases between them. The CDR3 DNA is TGTGCCACCAGTGATTTTGAGGGCAATCAGCCCCAGCATTTT. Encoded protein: CATSDFEGNQPQHF.

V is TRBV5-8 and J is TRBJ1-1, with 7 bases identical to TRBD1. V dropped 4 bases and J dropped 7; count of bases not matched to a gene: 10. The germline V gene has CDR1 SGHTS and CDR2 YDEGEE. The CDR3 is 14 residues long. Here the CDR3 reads CASSLGTAFIEAFF. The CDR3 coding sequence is TGTGCCAGCAGCCTGGGGACAGCGTTTATTGAAGCTTTCTTT.

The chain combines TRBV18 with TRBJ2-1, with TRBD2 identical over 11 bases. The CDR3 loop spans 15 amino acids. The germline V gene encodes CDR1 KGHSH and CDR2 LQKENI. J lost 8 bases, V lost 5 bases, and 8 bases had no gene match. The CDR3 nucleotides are TGTGCCAGCTCATCCTTAGCGGGAGGGCCGCATGAGCAGTTCTTC. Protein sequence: CASSSLAGGPHEQFF.

The CDR3 DNA sequence: TGTGCCAGCAGCTTAGGGGCGGGTCCGTACTACGAGCAGTACGTC. Protein sequence: CASSLGAGPYYEQYV. This sequence joins TRBV7-2 and TRBJ2-7, with D possibly matching TRBD2 (5 bases). This CDR3 is built from 15 residues. From germline, CDR1 is SGHTA and CDR2 FQGNSA. Trimming left V 1 base short and J 3 bases short, with 13 bases between.

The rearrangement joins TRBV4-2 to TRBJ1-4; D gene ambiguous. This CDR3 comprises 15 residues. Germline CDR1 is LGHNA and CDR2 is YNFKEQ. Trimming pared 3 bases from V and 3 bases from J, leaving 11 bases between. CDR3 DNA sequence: TGTGCCAGCAGCCACCGGGATGTATCTAATGAAAAACTGTTTTTT. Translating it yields CASSHRDVSNEKLFF.

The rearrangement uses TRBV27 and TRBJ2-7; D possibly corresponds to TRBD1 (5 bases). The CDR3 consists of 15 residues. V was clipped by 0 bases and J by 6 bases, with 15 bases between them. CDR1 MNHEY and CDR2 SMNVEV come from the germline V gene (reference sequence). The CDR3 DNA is TGTGCCAGCAGTTTATCGATAAAGGGGCCCTCCGAGCAGTACTTC. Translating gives CASSLSIKGPSEQYF.

The CDR3, as DNA: TGTGCCTGGAGTGGACAGGGGAACACTGAAGCTTTCTTT. It codes for CAWSGQGNTEAFF. The chain carries TRBV30 and TRBJ1-1, with 7 bases aligning to TRBD1. J was trimmed by 1 base and V by 1 base; bases with no gene match: 0. The length of the CDR3 is 13 residues. Germline assignment: CDR1 GTSNPN and CDR2 SVGIG (reference sequence).

The DNA for the CDR3 is TGTGCCAGCAGTTACTCGACTATGGACAGGGTGGATGGCTACACCTTC. Protein sequence: CASSYSTMDRVDGYTF. This chain connects TRBV6-5 to TRBJ1-2; 8 bases are a match to TRBD1. The V gene end was trimmed by 0 bases and the J gene end by 6 bases; junction bases not matched to a gene: 9. The length of the CDR3 is 16 residues. Germline V CDR1 and CDR2: MNHEY, SVGAGI.

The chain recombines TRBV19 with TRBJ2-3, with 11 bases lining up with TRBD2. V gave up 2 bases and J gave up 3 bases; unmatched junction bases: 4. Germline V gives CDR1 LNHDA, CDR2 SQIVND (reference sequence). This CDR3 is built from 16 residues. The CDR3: CASSIKLAGATDTQYF. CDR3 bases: TGTGCCAGTAGTATAAAACTAGCGGGAGCGACAGATACGCAGTATTTT.

In nucleotides, the CDR3 is TGTGCCAGCAGCGTCTTTGTAGGGAGCTTCTCCTACAATGAGCAGTTCTTC. Translated: CASSVFVGSFSYNEQFF. The V gene is TRBV7-9, the J gene TRBJ2-1; D might be TRBD2 (5 bases). Trimming took 5 bases from V and 0 from J, leaving 17 bases between them. CDR3 length: 17 residues. Germline V gives CDR1 SEHNR, CDR2 FQNEAQ (reference sequence).

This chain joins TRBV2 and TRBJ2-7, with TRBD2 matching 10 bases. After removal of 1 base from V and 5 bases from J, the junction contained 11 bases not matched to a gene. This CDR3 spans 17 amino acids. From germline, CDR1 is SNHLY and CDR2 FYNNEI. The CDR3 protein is CASSEVSGAGGPHEQYF. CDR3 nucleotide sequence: TGTGCCAGCAGTGAAGTATCGGGAGCGGGAGGGCCGCACGAGCAGTACTTC. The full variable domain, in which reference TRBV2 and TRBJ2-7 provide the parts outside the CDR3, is EPEVTQTPSHQVTQMGQEVILRCVPISNHLYFYWYRQILGQKVEFLVSFYNNEISEKSEIFDDQFSVERPDGSNFTLKIRSTKLEDSAMYFCASSEVSGAGGPHEQYFGPGTRLTVT.